This T cell receptor beta chain was identified in a study of cytomegalovirus exposure and HLA in healthy donors. Study-level background: It was reported in a later analysis that the same platform had been used for the approximately 110 validation repertoires as for the roughly 650 first-cohort repertoires. Overall study findings and caveats: Many donors carried some public TCRs, although rarity characterized most TCR sequences. The classifier, whose performance was assessed in both the original and validation cohorts, reportedly diagnosed cytomegalovirus status with high specificity and sensitivity.

The method was immunoSEQ multiplex PCR; TCRdb's version includes in-frame clones alone and lacks a portion of them. The sample lists 200,000 to 250,000 clones, approximately 88% occurring once. The CDR3 covers 13 residues. Germline loops: CDR1 GTSNPN, CDR2 SVGIG (reference sequence). Trimming pared 6 bases from V and 0 bases from J, leaving 9 bases between. To note about this clone: The antigen remains unidentified.

The source of this sequence is a woman aged 25 to 39 in good health and CMV-seropositive. Sequencing was performed on PBMCs. The chain combines TRBV30 with TRBJ1-3; D uncertain. CDR3 DNA sequence: TGTGCCTGCCAGAAGGGCTCTGGAAACACCATATATTTT. Translated: CACQKGSGNTIYF.